What follows describes a single TCR beta chain. This receptor's antigen is unknown. The record has no base qualities; no much larger clone is one base away. CDR3 length: 14 amino acids, cysteine to phenylalanine. This entry keeps only the CDR3 DNA: 42 bases, framed from base 1. The germline V gene supplies CDR1 SGHRS and CDR2 YFSETQ. V ends up 1 base short and J 8 bases short, with an unmatched junction base count of 3. This sample was included in a study of spatial heterogeneity in lung cancer (dated by TCRdb to the late 2010s). Notes on the research overall: Beta-chain transcripts were consistently detected in greater numbers than alpha-chain transcripts, which likely reflected higher beta-chain transcript abundance. In the raw uncorrected reads, each unique combination of TCR and UMI appeared on average more than ten times. The study quantitatively compared TCR alpha and beta repertoires across multiple tumor regions, matched nontumor lung and blood in non-small cell lung cancer. Nonsynonymous mutation counts, determined by whole-exome sequencing of tumor tissue, were related to features of the TCR repertoire. Both alpha and beta chains were TCR-sequenced in samples taken at surgery, namely 220 tumor regions, around 70 matched nontumor lung samples and 55 to 60 PBMC samples. Summary of the overall study and its limitations: Confirming at a functional level the hypothesis that regional TCRs recognize regional mutations was considered to require additional single-cell paired TCR alpha and beta sequencing. Ubiquitous expanded tumor TCRs were detected in blood more often at tumor resection than at routine follow-up.

The library was generated by 5' RACE. Sequencing used a NextSeq 500. In the TCR library protocol, a unique molecular identifier was attached to each TCR cDNA molecule so that PCR and sequencing errors could be corrected. The paper's data handling went like this. TCR identification, UMI-based error correction and CDR3 extraction were performed with Decombinator tools. Expanded TCRs were defined as those above a frequency of 2 per 1,000, corresponding to the top 1% of the tumor frequency distribution. Rényi diversity was computed with the R vegan package after subsampling each repertoire 100 times to 5,000 TCRs. CDR3 similarity networks were built from amino acid triplet string-kernel similarity, connecting CDR3s with pairwise similarity above 0.82. TCRdb applied fastp at Q25 and MiXCR to the public reads, then kept only in-frame beta chains. Entries are consolidated by CDR3 protein sequence, retaining the most common genes and DNA. TCRdb, rather than the study authors, made the V and J calls. This sample holds tens of thousands of distinct CDR3 sequences; 12% were observed only once. Of the sample, over 40% is held by the ten largest clones.

The time point label of this sample denotes: sample taken at primary tumor resection. Without any cell sorting, TCR sequencing was performed on whole RNA extracted either from tumor and nontumor lung tissue or from cryopreserved PBMC samples. The donors were some 72 patients from the lung TRACERx cohort who had early-stage, untreated non-small cell lung cancer. A patient was chosen for TCR sequencing only when enough RNA was available from at least two tumor regions. The chain is made from TRBV5-1 and TRBJ1-4; 9 bases in the middle match TRBD1. The source material was PBMCs, sampled at surgery. The sequence derives from a male donor with early-stage non-small cell lung cancer. The CDR3 corresponds to CASSLTGGGEKLFF. The base sequence is TGCGCCAGCAGCTTGACAGGGGGCGGCGAAAAACTGTTTTTT.